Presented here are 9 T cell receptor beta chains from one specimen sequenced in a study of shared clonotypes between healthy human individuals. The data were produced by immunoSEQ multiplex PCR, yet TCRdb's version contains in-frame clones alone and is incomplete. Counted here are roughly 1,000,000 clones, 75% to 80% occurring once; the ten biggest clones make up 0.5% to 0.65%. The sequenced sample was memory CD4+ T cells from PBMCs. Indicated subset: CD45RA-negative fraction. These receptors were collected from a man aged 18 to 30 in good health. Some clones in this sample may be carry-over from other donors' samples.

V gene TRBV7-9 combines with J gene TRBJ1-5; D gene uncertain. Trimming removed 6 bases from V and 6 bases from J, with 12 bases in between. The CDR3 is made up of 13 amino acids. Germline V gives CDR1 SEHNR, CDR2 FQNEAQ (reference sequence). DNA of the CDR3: TGTGCCAGCAGTCCTAGGGCTGGTCAGCCCCAGCATTTT. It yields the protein CASSPRAGQPQHF.

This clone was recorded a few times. This CDR3 reads CASRPLVNEQYF. CDR3 bases: TGTGCCAGCAGGCCCTTAGTGAACGAGCAGTACTTC. The chain combines TRBV2 with TRBJ2-7; D gene unclear. CDR3 size: 12 residues. Germline V gene sequence: CDR1 SNHLY, CDR2 FYNNEI. Trimming took 6 bases from V and 5 from J, leaving 11 bases between them.

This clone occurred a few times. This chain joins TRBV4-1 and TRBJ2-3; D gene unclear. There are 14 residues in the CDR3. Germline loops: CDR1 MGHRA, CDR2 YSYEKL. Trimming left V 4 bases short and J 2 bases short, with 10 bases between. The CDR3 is CASSPTPTTDTQYF. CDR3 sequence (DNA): TGCGCCAGCAGCCCGACTCCAACCACAGATACGCAGTATTTT.

The CDR3 bases are TGTGCCAGCAGTTTCCAGGGAAACGGGCACGAGCAGTACTTC. Its translation: CASSFQGNGHEQYF. The chain employs TRBV27 and TRBJ2-7, with TRBD1 as a possible D gene (5 bases). Germline V gene data show CDR1 as MNHEY and CDR2 as SMNVEV (reference sequence). V was pared by 3 bases and J by 5 bases, with 14 bases between. CDR3 size: 14 residues.

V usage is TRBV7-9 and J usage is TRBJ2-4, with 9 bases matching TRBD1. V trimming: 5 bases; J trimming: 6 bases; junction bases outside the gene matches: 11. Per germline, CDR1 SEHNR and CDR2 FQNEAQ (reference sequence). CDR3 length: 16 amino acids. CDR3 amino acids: CASSVLGTGISNIQYF. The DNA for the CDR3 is TGTGCCAGCAGCGTTCTCGGGACAGGGATTTCAAACATTCAGTACTTC.

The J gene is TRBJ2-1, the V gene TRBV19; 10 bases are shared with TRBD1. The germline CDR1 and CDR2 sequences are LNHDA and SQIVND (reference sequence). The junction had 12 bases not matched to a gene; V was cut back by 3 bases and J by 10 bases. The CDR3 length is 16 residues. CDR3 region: CASSISLGQGLREQFF. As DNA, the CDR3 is TGTGCCAGTAGTATTAGTTTGGGACAGGGGCTGAGGGAGCAGTTCTTC.

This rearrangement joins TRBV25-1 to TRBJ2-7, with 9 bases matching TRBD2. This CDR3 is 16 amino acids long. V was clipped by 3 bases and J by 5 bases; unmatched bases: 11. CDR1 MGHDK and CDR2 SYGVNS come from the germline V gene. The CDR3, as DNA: TGTGCCAGCAGTGAGGGCGGGAGGGGGATTCTTCACGAGCAGTACTTC. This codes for CASSEGGRGILHEQYF.

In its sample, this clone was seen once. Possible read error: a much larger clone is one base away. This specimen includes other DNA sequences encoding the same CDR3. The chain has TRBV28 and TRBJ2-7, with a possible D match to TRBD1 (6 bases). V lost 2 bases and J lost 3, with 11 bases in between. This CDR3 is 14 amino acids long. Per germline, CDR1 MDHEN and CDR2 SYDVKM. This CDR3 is CASSLTGIFYEQYF. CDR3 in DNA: TGTGCCAGCAGTTTAACAGGGATTTTCTACGAGCAGTACTTC.

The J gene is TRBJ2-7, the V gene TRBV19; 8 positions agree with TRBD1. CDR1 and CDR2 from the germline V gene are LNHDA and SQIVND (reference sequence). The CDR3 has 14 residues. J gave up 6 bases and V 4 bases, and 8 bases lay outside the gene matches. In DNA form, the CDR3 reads TGTGCCAGTAGTAGCCAGGGGGCGCGGGTCGAGCAGTACTTC. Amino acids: CASSSQGARVEQYF.